This TCR beta chain was recovered during a study of blood T cells in healthy people across ages. Study observations and caveats: Naive CD4+ cells and diversity were both higher in long-lived donors than in aged donors. Per million T cells, the diversity of TCR beta decreased roughly linearly as age advanced.

Each donor supplied approximately 10 milliliters of peripheral blood. Isolated PBMCs totaled at least 6.5 million in each sample. About this clonotype itself: The target antigen is unknown.

Per germline, CDR1 DFQATT and CDR2 SNEGSKA (reference sequence). CDR3 length: 12 residues. V shed 2 bases and J shed 2 bases, with 5 bases lying between them. A J-beta primer mix and a sample-barcoded 5' primer were used in a second PCR of about 7 to 12 cycles. Each CDR3 protein gets one entry after TCRdb re-called the 5' RACE reads with MiXCR. Of 660,000 or so distinct CDR3 sequences listed, roughly 50% are singletons. The TCR originated in a man aged 60-69 years in good health. The J gene is TRBJ2-3, the V gene TRBV20-1; D is uncertain. Material for sequencing was blood. CDR3 bases: TGCAGTGCTAGAAACCCCACAGATACGCAGTATTTT. It specifies CSARNPTDTQYF.